The 5 T cell receptor beta chains below were found in one sample sequenced in a study of long-term antiretroviral therapy in people with HIV. At survey level, the immunoSEQ assay was run in its v3.0 version. TCRdb's table, derived via immunoSEQ multiplex PCR, lists solely in-frame clones and lacks some. The table records tens of thousands of clones, approximately 80% of them present only once. The source was unsorted PBMCs, collected 0.5 years before starting antiretroviral therapy. The receptor source for this set is a man aged 40-49 years with HIV.

The rearrangement links TRBV4-3 to TRBJ2-3, with D perhaps TRBD1 (6 bases). Germline CDR1 and CDR2: LGHNA and YSLEER. CDR3 size: 15 residues. V was trimmed by 1 base and J by 2 bases, leaving 10 bases between them. CDR3 nucleotide sequence: TGCGCCAGCAGCCAAGGTTGGACAGCCACAGATACGCAGTATTTT. Translated: CASSQGWTATDTQYF.

This chain's CDR3 is CASSLTGPSYEQYF. Here the CDR3 DNA reads TGTGCCAGCAGCTTGACAGGGCCCTCCTACGAGCAGTACTTC. The genes are TRBV5-5 and TRBJ2-7; D may be TRBD1 (6 bases). CDR3 size: 14 residues. Germline assignment: CDR1 SGHKS and CDR2 YYEKEE (reference sequence). The V and J ends lost 1 base and 0 bases respectively, with 8 bases between them.

V usage is TRBV6-5 and J usage is TRBJ1-1, with no clear D. Germline CDR1 is MNHEY and CDR2 is SVGAGI. This CDR3 region has 13 residues. V was shortened by 4 bases and J by 0 bases, with 6 bases between the two germline ends. CDR3 sequence (DNA): TGTGCCAGCAGTTCCAATATGAACACTGAAGCTTTCTTT. It encodes CASSSNMNTEAFF.

Turning to this clone: Its ends do not fully match the called genes, so a read error is possible. This chain uses TRBV7-3 with TRBJ1-6, with 7 bases lining up with TRBD1. This CDR3 is 14 amino acids long. Germline V gene lookup returns CDR1 SGHTA and CDR2 FQGTGA. The CDR3 protein is CASSPIAGGVCKYF. CDR3 DNA sequence: TGTGCCAGCAGCCCAATCGCAGGGGGGGTTTGTAAGTACTTT.

This clone showed up just once. This chain joins TRBV7-9 and TRBJ1-4; D possibly corresponds to TRBD1 (6 bases). Germline V CDR1 and CDR2: SEHNR, FQNEAQ (reference sequence). This CDR3 has 14 amino acids. V lost 0 bases to trimming and J lost 6 bases, with 8 bases between them. CDR3 sequence reads: CASSLASGDEKLFF. The CDR3, as DNA: TGTGCCAGCAGCTTAGCGTCAGGGGATGAAAAACTGTTTTTT.